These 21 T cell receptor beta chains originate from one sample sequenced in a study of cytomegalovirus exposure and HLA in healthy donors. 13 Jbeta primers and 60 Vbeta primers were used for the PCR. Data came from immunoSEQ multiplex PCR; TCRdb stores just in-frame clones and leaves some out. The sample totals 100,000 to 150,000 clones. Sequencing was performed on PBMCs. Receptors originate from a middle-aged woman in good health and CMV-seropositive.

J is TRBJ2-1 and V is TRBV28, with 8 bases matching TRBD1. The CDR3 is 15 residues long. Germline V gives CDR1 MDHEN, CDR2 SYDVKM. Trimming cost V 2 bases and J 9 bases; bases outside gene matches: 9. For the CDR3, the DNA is TGTGCCAGCAGTTTACGGCCCCAGGGGGCCGGTGAGCAGTTCTTC. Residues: CASSLRPQGAGEQFF. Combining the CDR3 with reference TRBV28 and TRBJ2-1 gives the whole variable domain DVKVTQSSRYLVKRTGEKVFLECVQDMDHENMFWYRQDPGLGLRLIYFSYDVKMKEKGDIPEGYSVSREKKERFSLILESASTNQTSMYLCASSLRPQGAGEQFFGPGTRLTVL.

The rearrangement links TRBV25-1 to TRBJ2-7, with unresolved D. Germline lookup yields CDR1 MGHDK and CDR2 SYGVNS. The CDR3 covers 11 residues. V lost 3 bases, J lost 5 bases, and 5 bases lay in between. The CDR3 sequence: CASSDLHEQYF. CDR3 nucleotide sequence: TGTGCCAGCAGTGATCTTCACGAGCAGTACTTC.

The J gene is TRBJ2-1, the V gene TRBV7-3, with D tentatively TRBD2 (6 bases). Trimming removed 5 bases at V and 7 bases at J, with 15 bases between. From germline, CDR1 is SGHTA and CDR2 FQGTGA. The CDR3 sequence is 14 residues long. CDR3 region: CASSDGGLRNEQFF. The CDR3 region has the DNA TGTGCCAGCAGCGACGGAGGGCTACGGAATGAGCAGTTCTTC. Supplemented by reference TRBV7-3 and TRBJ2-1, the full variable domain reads GAGVSQTPSNKVTEKGKYVELRCDPISGHTALYWYRQSLGQGPEFLIYFQGTGAADDSGLPNDRFFAVRPEGSVSTLKIQRTERGDSAVYLCASSDGGLRNEQFFGPGTRLTVL.

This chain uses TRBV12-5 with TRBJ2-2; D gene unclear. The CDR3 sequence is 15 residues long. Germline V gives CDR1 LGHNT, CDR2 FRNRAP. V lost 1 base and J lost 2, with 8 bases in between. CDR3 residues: CASGLGQTNTGELFF. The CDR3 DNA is TGTGCTAGTGGTTTGGGGCAGACTAACACCGGGGAGCTGTTTTTT.

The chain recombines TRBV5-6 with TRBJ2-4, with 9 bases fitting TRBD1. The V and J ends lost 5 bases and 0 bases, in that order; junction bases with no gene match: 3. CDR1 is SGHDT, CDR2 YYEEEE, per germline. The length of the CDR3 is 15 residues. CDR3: CASRRDRVAKNIQYF. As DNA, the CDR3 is TGTGCCAGCAGACGGGACAGGGTAGCCAAAAACATTCAGTACTTC.

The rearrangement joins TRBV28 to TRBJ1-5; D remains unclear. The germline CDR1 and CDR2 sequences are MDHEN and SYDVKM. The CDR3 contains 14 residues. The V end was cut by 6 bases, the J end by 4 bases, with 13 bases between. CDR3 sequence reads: CASRGQDWNQPQHF. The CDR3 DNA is TGTGCCAGCAGGGGCCAGGATTGGAATCAGCCCCAGCATTTT.

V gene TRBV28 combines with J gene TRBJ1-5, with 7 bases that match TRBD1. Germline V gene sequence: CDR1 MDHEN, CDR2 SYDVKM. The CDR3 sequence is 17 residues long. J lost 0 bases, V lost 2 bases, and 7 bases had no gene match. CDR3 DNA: TGTGCCAGCAGTTTAGCAACAGGGGCGTCTAGCAATCAGCCCCAGCATTTT. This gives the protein CASSLATGASSNQPQHF.

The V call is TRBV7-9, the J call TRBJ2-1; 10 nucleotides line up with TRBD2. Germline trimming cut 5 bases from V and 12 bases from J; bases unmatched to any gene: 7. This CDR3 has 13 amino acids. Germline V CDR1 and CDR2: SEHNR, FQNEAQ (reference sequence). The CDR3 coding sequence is TGTGCCAGCAGCCAATCTGGGACTAGCGCGCAGTTCTTC. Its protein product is CASSQSGTSAQFF.

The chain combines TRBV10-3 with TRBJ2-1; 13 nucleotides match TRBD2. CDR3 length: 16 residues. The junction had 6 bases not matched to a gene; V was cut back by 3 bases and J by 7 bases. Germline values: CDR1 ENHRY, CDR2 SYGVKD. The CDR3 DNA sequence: TGTGCCATCAGTGAACTAGCGGGAGGGCCGGGGAATGAGCAGTTCTTC. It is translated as CAISELAGGPGNEQFF.

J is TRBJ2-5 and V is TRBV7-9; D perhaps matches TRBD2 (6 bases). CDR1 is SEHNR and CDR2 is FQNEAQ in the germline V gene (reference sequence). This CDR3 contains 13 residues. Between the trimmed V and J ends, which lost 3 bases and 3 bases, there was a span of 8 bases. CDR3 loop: CASSFSGEETQYF. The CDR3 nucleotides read TGTGCCAGCAGCTTTTCGGGAGAAGAGACCCAGTACTTC. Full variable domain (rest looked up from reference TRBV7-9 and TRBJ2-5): DTGVSQNPRHKITKRGQNVTFRCDPISEHNRLYWYRQTLGQGPEFLTYFQNEAQLEKSRLLSDRFSAERPKGSFSTLEIQRTEQGDSAMYLCASSFSGEETQYFGPGTRLLVL.

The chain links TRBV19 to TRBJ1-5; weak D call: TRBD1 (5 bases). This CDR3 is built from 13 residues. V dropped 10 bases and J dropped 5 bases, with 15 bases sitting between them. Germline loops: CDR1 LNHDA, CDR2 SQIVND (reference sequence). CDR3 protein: CAIKPGTYQPQHF. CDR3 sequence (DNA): TGTGCCATCAAACCGGGGACTTATCAGCCCCAGCATTTT.

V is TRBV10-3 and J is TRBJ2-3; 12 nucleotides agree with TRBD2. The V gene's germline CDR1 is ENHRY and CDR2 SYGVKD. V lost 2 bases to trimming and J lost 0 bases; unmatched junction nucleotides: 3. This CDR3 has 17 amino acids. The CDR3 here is CAISELTSGRSTDTQYF. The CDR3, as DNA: TGTGCCATCAGTGAGCTGACTAGCGGGAGAAGCACAGATACGCAGTATTTT.

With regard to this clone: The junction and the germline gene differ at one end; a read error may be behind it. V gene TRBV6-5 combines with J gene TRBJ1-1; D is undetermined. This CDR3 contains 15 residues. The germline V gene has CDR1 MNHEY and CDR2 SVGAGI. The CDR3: CASRYLLQANTEAFF. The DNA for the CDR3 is TGTGCCAGCAGATACTTACTGCAAGCAAACACTGAAGCTTTCTTT.

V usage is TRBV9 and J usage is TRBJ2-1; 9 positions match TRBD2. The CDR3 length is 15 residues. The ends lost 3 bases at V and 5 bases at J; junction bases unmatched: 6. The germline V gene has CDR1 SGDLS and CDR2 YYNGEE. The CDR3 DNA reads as TGTGCCAGCAGCGAGGTCCTAGCGGGAAACAATGAGCAGTTCTTC. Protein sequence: CASSEVLAGNNEQFF. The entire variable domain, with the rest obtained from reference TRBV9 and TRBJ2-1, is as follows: DSGVTQTPKHLITATGQRVTLRCSPRSGDLSVYWYQQSLDQGLQFLIQYYNGEERAKGNILERFSAQQFPDLHSELNLSSLELGDSALYFCASSEVLAGNNEQFFGPGTRLTVL.

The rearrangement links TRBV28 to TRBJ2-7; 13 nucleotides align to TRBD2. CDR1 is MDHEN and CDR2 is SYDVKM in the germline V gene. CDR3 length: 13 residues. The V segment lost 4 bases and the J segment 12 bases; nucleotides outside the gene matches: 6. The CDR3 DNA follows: TGTGCCAGCAGTTCCGGACTAGCGGGAGAATGGTACTTC. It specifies CASSSGLAGEWYF. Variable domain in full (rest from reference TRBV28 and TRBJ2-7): DVKVTQSSRYLVKRTGEKVFLECVQDMDHENMFWYRQDPGLGLRLIYFSYDVKMKEKGDIPEGYSVSREKKERFSLILESASTNQTSMYLCASSSGLAGEWYFGPGTRLTVT.

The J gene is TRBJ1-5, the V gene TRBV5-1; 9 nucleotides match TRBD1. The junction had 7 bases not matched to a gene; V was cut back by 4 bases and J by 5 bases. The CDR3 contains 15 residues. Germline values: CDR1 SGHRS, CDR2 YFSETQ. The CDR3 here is CASSGGTGIDQPQHF. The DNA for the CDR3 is TGCGCCAGCAGCGGAGGGACAGGGATCGATCAGCCCCAGCATTTT.

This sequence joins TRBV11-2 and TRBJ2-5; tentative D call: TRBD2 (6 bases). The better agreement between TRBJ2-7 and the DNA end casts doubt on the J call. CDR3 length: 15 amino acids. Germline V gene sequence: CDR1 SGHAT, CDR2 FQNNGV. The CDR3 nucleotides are TGTGCCAGCAGCTTTGGAGGGAGCTCCTCCTACGAGCAGTACTTC. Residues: CASSFGGSSSYEQYF.

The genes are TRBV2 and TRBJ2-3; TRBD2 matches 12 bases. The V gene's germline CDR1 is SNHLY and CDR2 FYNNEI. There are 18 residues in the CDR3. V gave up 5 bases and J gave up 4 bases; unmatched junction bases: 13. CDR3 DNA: TGTGCCAGCAGTTTCCCTCGACTAGCGGGAGACTCGGCAGATACGCAGTATTTT. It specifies CASSFPRLAGDSADTQYF.

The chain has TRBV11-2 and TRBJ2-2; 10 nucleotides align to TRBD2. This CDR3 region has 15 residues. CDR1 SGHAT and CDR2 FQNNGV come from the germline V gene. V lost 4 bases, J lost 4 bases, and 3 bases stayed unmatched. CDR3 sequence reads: CASSWGLASTGELFF. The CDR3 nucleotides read TGTGCCAGCAGCTGGGGACTAGCGAGCACCGGGGAGCTGTTTTTT.

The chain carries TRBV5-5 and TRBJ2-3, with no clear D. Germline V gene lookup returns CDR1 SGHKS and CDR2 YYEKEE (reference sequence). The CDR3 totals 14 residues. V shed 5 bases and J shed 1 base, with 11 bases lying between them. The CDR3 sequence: CASRPESGTDTQYF. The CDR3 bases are TGTGCCAGCAGACCCGAGTCGGGCACAGATACGCAGTATTTT.

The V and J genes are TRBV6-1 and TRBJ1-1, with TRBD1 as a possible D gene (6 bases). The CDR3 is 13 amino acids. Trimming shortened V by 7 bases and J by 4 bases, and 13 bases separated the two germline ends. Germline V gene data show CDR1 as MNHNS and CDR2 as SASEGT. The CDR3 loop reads CASTPGTFTEAFF. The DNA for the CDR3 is TGTGCCAGCACCCCAGGGACATTCACTGAAGCTTTCTTT.